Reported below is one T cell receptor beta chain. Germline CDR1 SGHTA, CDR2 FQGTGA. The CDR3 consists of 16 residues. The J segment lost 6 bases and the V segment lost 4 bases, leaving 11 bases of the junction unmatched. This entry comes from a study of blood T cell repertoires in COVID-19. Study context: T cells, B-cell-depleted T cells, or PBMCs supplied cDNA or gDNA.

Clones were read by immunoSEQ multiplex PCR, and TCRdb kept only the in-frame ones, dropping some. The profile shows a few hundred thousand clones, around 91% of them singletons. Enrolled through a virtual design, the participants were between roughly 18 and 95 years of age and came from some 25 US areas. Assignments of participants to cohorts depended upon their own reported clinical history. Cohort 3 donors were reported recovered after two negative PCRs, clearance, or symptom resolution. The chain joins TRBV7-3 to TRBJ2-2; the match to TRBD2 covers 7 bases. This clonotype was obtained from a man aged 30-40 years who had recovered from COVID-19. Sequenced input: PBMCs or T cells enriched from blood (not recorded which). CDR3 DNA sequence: TGTGCCAGCAGCTCCGGGGGGAGGCTTGCACCCGGGGAGCTGTTTTTT. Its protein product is CASSSGGRLAPGELFF. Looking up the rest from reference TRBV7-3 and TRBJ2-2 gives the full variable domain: GAGVSQTPSNKVTEKGKYVELRCDPISGHTALYWYRQSLGQGPEFLIYFQGTGAADDSGLPNDRFFAVRPEGSVSTLKIQRTERGDSAVYLCASSSGGRLAPGELFFGEGSRLTVL.